This T cell receptor (beta chain) was observed in a study of blood T cells in healthy people across ages. The CDR3 runs 13 residues. The V gene lost 2 bases and the J gene lost 4 bases, with 9 bases spanning the gap. Germline loops: CDR1 SGHTS, CDR2 YDEGEE. Study-wide results and limits: Long-lived donors exceeded aged donors in naive CD4+ cells and diversity. While age rose, TCR beta diversity per million T cells dropped in a roughly linear way. Changes in expanded clonotypes were possibly confounded, as the CMV status of donors was unknown.

Researchers collected approximately 9.9 milliliters of peripheral blood from every single donor. Then a second PCR, running roughly 7 to 11 cycles, was carried out with a sample-barcoded 5' primer and a J-beta primer mix. TCRdb reprocessed the 5' RACE reads with MiXCR, giving one entry per CDR3 protein. The top ten hold around 10% of the sample, which has roughly 1.7 million distinct CDR3 sequences, roughly 32% seen once. As regards this clonotype: Its antigen is still unknown.

Material: blood. This receptor was taken from a woman aged 25 to 39 in good health. V is TRBV5-8 and J is TRBJ1-1; maybe TRBD1 (5 bases). The CDR3 sequence: CASSLKGPTEAFF. CDR3 in DNA: TGTGCCAGCAGCTTAAAGGGGCCCACTGAAGCTTTCTTT.